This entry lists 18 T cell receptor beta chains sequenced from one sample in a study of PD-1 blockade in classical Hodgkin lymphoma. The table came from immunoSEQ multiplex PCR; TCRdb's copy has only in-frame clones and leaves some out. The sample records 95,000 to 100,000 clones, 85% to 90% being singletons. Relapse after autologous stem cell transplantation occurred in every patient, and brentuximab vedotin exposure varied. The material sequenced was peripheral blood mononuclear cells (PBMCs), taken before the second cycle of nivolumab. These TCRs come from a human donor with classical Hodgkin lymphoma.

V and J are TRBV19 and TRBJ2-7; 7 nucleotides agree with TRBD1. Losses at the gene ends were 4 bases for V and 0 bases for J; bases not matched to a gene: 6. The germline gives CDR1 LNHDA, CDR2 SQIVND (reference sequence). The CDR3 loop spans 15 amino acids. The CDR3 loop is CASSTTGESSYEQYF. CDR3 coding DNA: TGTGCCAGTAGTACAACAGGGGAGAGCTCCTACGAGCAGTACTTC.

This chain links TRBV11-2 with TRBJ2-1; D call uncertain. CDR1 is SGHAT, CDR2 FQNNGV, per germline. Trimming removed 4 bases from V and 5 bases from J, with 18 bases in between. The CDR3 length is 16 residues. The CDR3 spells CASSYTRWQADNEQFF. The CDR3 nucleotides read TGTGCCAGCAGCTACACGCGGTGGCAGGCCGACAATGAGCAGTTCTTC.

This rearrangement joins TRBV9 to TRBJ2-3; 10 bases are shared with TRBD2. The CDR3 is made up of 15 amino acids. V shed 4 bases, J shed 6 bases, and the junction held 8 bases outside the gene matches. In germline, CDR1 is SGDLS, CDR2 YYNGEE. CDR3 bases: TGTGCCAGCAGCCCCCAGCGGGGGGGTTTGGATACGCAGTATTTT. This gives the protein CASSPQRGGLDTQYF.

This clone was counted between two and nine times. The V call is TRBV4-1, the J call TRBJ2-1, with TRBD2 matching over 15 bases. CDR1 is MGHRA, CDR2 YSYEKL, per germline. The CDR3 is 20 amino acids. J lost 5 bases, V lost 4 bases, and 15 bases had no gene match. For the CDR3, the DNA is TGCGCCAGCAGCCCCCGGGACGTACGGACTAGCGGGGGGGTCCACAATGAGCAGTTCTTC. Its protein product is CASSPRDVRTSGGVHNEQFF.

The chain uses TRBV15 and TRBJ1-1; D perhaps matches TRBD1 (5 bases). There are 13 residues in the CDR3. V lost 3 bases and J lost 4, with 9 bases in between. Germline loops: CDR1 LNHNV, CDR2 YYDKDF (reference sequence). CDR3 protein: CATSSSGSTEAFF. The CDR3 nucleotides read TGTGCCACCAGCAGTTCAGGGAGCACTGAAGCTTTCTTT.

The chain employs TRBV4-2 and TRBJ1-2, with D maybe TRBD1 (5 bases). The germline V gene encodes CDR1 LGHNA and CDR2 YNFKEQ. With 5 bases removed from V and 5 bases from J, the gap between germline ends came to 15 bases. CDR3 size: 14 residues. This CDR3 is CASSLRGGLYGYTF. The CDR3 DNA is TGTGCCAGCAGCTTAAGGGGCGGCCTATATGGCTACACCTTC.

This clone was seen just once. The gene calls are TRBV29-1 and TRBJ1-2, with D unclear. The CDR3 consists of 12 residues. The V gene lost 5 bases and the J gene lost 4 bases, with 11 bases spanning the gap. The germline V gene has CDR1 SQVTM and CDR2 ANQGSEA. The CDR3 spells CSVSPFLYGYTF. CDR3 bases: TGCAGCGTTAGCCCATTCCTCTATGGCTACACCTTC.

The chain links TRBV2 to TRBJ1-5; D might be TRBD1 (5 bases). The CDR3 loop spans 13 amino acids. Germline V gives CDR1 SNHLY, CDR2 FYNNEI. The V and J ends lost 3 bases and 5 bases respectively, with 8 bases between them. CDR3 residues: CASSEGQDQPQHF. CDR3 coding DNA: TGTGCCAGCAGTGAGGGGCAGGATCAGCCCCAGCATTTT.

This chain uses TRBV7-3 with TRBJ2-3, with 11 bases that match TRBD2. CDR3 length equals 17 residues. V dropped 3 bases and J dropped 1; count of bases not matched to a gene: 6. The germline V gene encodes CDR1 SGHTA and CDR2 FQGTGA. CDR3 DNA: TGTGCCAGCAGCTTGGAAGGGACTAGCGGTCGCACAGATACGCAGTATTTT. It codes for CASSLEGTSGRTDTQYF.

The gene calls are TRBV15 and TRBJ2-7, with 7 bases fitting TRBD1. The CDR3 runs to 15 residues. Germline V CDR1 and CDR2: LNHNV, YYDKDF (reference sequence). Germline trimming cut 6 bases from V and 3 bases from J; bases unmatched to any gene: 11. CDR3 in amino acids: CATRGTGVPNYEQYF. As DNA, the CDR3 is TGTGCCACCAGGGGCACAGGGGTCCCGAACTACGAGCAGTACTTC. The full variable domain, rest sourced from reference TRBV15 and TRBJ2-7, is DAMVIQNPRYQVTQFGKPVTLSCSQTLNHNVMYWYQQKSSQAPKLLFHYYDKDFNNEADTPDNFQSRRPNTSFCFLDIRSPGLGDTAMYLCATRGTGVPNYEQYFGPGTRLTVT.

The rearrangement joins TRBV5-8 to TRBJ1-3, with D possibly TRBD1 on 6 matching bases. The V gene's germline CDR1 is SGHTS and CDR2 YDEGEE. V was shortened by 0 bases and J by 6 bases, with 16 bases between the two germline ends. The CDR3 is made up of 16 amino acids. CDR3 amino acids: CASSLDDRDNLNTIYF. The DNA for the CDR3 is TGTGCCAGCAGCTTGGATGACCGGGACAACCTAAACACCATATATTTT.

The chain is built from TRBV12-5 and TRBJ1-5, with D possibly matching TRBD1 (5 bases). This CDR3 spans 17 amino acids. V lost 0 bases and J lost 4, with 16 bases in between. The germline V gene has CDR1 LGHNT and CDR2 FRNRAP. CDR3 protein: CASGLVLGREVNQPQHF. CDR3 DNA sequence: TGTGCTAGTGGTTTGGTACTGGGCAGGGAAGTTAATCAGCCCCAGCATTTT.

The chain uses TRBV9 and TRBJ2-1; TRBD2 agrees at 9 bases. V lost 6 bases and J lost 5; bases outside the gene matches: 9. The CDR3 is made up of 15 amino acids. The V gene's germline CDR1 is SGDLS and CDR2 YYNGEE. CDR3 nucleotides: TGTGCCAGCAACCCCGGGACTAGCATGAACAATGAGCAGTTCTTC. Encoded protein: CASNPGTSMNNEQFF.

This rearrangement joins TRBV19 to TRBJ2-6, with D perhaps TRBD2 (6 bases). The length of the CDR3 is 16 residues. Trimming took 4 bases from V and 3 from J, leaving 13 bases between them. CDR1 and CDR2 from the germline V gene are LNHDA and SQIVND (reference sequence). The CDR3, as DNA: TGTGCCAGTAGTAGCCGACGGGGAGGTGGGGCCAACGTCCTGACTTTC. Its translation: CASSSRRGGGANVLTF. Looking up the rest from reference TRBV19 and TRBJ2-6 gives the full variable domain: DGGITQSPKYLFRKEGQNVTLSCEQNLNHDAMYWYRQDPGQGLRLIYYSQIVNDFQKGDIAEGYSVSREKKESFPLTVTSAQKNPTAFYLCASSSRRGGGANVLTFGAGSRLTVL.

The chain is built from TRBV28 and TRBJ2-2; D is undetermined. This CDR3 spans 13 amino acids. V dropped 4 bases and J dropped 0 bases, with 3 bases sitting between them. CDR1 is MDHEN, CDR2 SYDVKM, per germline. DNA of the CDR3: TGTGCCAGCAGTTCATCGAACACCGGGGAGCTGTTTTTT. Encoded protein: CASSSSNTGELFF. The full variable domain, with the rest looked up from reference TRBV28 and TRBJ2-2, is DVKVTQSSRYLVKRTGEKVFLECVQDMDHENMFWYRQDPGLGLRLIYFSYDVKMKEKGDIPEGYSVSREKKERFSLILESASTNQTSMYLCASSSSNTGELFFGEGSRLTVL.

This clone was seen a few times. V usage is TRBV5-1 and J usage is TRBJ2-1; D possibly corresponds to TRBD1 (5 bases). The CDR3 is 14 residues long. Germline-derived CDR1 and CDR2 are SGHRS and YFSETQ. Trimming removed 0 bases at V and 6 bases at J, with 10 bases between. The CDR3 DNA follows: TGCGCCAGCAGCTTGGGGTTTGGGGCCAATGAGCAGTTCTTC. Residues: CASSLGFGANEQFF.

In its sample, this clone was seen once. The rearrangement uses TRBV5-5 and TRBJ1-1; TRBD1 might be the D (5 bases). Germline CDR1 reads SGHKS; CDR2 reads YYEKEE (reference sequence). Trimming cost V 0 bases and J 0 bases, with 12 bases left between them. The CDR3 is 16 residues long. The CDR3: CASSLGSGGLNTEAFF. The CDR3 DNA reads TGTGCCAGCAGCTTGGGTTCGGGGGGACTGAACACTGAAGCTTTCTTT.

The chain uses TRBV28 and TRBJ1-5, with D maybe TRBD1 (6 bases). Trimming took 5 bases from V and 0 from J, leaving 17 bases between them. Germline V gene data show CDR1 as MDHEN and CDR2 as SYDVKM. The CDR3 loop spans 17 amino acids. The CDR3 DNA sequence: TGTGCCAGCAGTCAACCCCCCGGGACACTTAGCAATCAGCCCCAGCATTTT. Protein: CASSQPPGTLSNQPQHF.